This T cell receptor beta chain was found in a study of T-cell memory formation after mild COVID-19. On the study more broadly: In these data, TCR clusters were largely donor specific.

TCRdb reanalysed the 5' RACE reads using MiXCR and keeps one entry per CDR3 protein. The data show hundreds of thousands of distinct CDR3 sequences, less than 25% seen once. In regard to this clonotype: What it binds is not known.

Study-wide results and limits: Specificity for SARS-CoV-2 was not confirmed among the second-wave clones peaking on day 37.

There are 13 residues in the CDR3. V lost 5 bases and J lost 10; bases outside the gene matches: 7. The specimen sequenced was PBMCs or a T cell subset sorted from them (not recorded which). This receptor was obtained from an adult woman who had mild COVID-19 (a few samples of this study predate the infection). Cell type and time point are not known. The chain links TRBV12-3 or TRBV12-4 to TRBJ1-4; TRBD1 agrees at 7 bases. As DNA, the CDR3 is TGTGCCAGCAGTGCCGGACAGGTCGTAAAACTGTTTTTT. It codes for CASSAGQVVKLFF.